This TCR beta chain was sequenced during a study of blood T cell repertoires in COVID-19 (dated by TCRdb to about 2020). Concerning the study at large: The collaborator samples originated in the United States, Italy and Spain and spanned the acute and convalescent phases of COVID-19. The material from the prospective study consisted of cDNA or gDNA derived from T cells, B-cell-depleted T cells, or PBMCs. The dataset comprised deeply sampled blood TCRbeta repertoires from subjects exposed to, actively infected with, or recovered from COVID-19. The repertoires were released in a freely available public database meant as a resource for research on the immune response to SARS-CoV-2. Samples were obtained from the ongoing ImmuneRACE study (first 160 participants) and from about 1,300 subjects provided by 6 global collaborators. The sample metadata nearly always contained a de-identified subject ID, COVID-19 status, age in years and sex. HLA class I and class II types, where available, came from metadata supplied by the sample provider rather than from assay-based typing.

TCRbeta CDR3 regions were amplified from genomic DNA using the immunoSEQ Assay, a bias-controlled multiplex PCR. For the original study's pipeline: The number of nucleated cells in each sample was estimated from the amplification of reference gene primers within the assay. To quantify the absolute abundance of each unique TCRbeta CDR3 rearrangement, sequence reads were collapsed and filtered. For each sample, productive Simpson clonality was calculated by taking the square root of Simpson's diversity index across productive rearrangements. TCRdb took over this immuneACCESS table, retaining in-frame rearrangements with V and J assigned. Such tables are incomplete; in checked studies, under half of the missing clones stem from an unresolved V gene, and the remainder is unexplained. Clone size and V and J calls were adopted from that table, with D and trimming inferred from the DNA. In this sample the table shows about 99,000 clones, more than 80% of which occur a single time. Of the sample, approximately 3.5% falls within the top ten clones.

Notes on this clone: Its antigen has not been determined. Per-base quality was not reported, and no clone a single base away is much larger than it.

CDR1 and CDR2 (LGHDT, YNNKEL) derive from the germline V gene (reference sequence). The V end gives up 6 bases and the J end 8 bases, leaving 14 bases in the junction not matched to a gene. The CDR3, cysteine through phenylalanine, is 15 amino acids long. The kept DNA is CDR3 alone, 45 bases in frame from the first base. What the work shows at the level of the full study, not this receptor alone: How much clinical and demographic metadata was included differed by source and by participant, and the metadata was provided uncurated.

Whole blood was collected in K2EDTA tubes by collaborating institutions according to the institutions' own protocols. Collaborator samples were shipped for TCRbeta analysis as frozen whole blood, isolated PBMCs, or DNA extracted from either sample type. The sequence links TRBV3-1 (or the pseudogene TRBV3-2) to TRBJ1-2; the junction holds 8 bases that match TRBD1. Sequencing used peripheral blood. This sequence originates from a woman in her sixties with acute or convalescent COVID-19. The base sequence is TGTGCCAGCAGGTCTAAACCAGGGGGCGCGGGGGGCTACACCTTC. Its protein product is CASRSKPGGAGGYTF.